This T cell receptor beta chain was documented in a study of T-cell memory formation after mild COVID-19. At the level of the study: Clusters were largely donor specific. Notes on the study in general: CD4+ contracting clones were found mainly in CM and EM, and CD8+ ones in EMRA.

TCRdb fed the 5' RACE reads into MiXCR, producing one record per CDR3 protein. This sample yields approximately 65,000 distinct CDR3 sequences, of which roughly 17% are seen a single time; roughly 33% belongs to the top ten. Trimming removed 2 bases from V and 9 bases from J; junction bases left unmatched: 9. Germline V gene data show CDR1 as DFQATT and CDR2 as SNEGSKA (reference sequence). The length of the CDR3 is 14 residues. With respect to this clonotype: Its antigen remains unidentified.

J is TRBJ2-4 and V is TRBV20-1, with 8 bases matching TRBD2. The sequencing input was PBMCs or a T cell subset sorted from them (not recorded which). The source is an adult woman who had mild COVID-19 (a few samples of this study predate the infection). Cell type and time point are not known. CDR3: CSARKGTRPGIQYF. The CDR3 nucleotides are TGCAGTGCTAGAAAAGGGACTAGGCCAGGCATTCAGTACTTC.